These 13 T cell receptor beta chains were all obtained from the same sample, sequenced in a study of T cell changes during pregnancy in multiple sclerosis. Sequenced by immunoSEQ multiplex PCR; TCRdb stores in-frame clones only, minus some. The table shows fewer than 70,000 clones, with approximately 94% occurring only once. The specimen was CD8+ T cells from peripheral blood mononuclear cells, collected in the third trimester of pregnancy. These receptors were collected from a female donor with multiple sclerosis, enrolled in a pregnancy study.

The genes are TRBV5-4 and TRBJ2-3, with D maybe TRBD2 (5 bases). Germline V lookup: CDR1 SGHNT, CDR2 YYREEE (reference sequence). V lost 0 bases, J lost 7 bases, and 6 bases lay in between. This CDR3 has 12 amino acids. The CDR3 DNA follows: TGTGCCAGCAGCTTGGGGGAGAATACGCAGTATTTT. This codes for CASSLGENTQYF.

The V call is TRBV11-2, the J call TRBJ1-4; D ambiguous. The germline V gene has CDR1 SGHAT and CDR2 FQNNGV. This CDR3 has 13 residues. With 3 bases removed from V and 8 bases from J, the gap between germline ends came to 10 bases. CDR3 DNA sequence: TGTGCCAGCAGCTTTGACTTCGGGGAAAAACTGTTTTTT. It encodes CASSFDFGEKLFF.

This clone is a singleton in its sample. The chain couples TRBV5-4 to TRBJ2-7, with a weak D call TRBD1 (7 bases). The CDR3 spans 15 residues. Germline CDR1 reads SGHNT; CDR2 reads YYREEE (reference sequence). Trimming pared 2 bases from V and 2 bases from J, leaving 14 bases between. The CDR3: CASSFQGGSPYEQYF. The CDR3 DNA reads TGTGCCAGCAGCTTTCAGGGGGGTTCCCCCTACGAGCAGTACTTC.

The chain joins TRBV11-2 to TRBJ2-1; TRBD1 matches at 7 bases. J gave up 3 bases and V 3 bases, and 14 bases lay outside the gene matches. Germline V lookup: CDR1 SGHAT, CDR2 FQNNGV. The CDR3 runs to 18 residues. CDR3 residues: CASSLAPPTGTVYNEQFF. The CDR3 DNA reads TGTGCCAGCAGCTTGGCCCCCCCCACCGGGACAGTCTACAATGAGCAGTTCTTC.

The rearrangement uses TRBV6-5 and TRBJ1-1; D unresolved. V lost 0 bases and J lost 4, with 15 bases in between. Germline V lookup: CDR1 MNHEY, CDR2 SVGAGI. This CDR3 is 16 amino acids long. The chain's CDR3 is CASSYSLPLRGTEAFF. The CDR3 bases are TGTGCCAGCAGTTACTCGCTACCCCTCCGAGGCACTGAAGCTTTCTTT.

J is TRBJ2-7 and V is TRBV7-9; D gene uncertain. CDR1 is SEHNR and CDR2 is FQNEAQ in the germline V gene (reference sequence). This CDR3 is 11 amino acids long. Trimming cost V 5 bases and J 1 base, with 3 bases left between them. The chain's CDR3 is CASSPSYEQYF. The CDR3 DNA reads TGTGCCAGCAGCCCTTCCTACGAGCAGTACTTC.

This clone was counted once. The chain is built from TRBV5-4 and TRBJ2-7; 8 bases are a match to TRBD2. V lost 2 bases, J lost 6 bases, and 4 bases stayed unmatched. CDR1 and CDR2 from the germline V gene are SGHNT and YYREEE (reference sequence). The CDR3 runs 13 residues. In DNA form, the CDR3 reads TGTGCCAGCAGCTTTCGGGGGGGTTCCGAGCAGTACTTC. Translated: CASSFRGGSEQYF.

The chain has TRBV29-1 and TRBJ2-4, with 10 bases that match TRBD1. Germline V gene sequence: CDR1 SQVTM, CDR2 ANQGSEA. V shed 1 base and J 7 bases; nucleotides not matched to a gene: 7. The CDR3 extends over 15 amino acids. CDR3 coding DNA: TGCAGCGTTGAAGTCTGGGACAGGGGTTCTAACATTCAGTACTTC. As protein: CSVEVWDRGSNIQYF.

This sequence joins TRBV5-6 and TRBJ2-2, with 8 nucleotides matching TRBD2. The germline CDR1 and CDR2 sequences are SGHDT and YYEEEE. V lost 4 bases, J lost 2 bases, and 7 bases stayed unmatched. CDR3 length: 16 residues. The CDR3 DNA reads TGTGCCAGCAGCCGGGGACTAGACTTTAACACCGGGGAGCTGTTTTTT. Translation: CASSRGLDFNTGELFF. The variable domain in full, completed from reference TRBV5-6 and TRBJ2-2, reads DAGVTQSPTHLIKTRGQQVTLRCSPKSGHDTVSWYQQALGQGPQFIFQYYEEEERQRGNFPDRFSGHQFPNYSSELNVNALLLGDSALYLCASSRGLDFNTGELFFGEGSRLTVL.

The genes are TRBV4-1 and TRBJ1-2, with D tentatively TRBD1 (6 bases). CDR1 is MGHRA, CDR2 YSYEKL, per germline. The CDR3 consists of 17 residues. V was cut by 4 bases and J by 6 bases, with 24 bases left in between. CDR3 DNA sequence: TGCGCCAGCAGCCCCGCGGAGGGGACCCCGGGGGGCGATGGCTACACCTTC. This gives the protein CASSPAEGTPGGDGYTF.

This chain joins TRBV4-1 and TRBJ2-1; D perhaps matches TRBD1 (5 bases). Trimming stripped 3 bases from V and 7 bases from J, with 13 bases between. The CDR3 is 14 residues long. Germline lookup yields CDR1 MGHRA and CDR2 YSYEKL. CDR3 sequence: CASSHPQGVNEQFF. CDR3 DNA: TGCGCCAGCAGCCATCCCCAAGGGGTTAATGAGCAGTTCTTC.

CDR3 DNA sequence: TGTGCCAGCGTAGCCCTTCCAGCTAGCGTGGGAGGAGATACGCAGTATTTT. Amino acid sequence: CASVALPASVGGDTQYF. The chain couples TRBV2 to TRBJ2-3; TRBD2 is a possible D gene (6 bases). V shed 8 bases and J shed 5 bases, with 26 bases lying between them. CDR3 length: 17 amino acids. CDR1 and CDR2 (germline): SNHLY, FYNNEI.

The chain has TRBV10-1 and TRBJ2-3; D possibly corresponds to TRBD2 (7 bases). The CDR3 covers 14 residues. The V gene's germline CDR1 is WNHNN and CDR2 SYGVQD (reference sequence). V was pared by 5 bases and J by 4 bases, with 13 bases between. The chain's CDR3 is CASSFRGAPDTQYF. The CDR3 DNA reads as TGCGCCAGCAGTTTTCGGGGGGCGCCAGATACGCAGTATTTT.